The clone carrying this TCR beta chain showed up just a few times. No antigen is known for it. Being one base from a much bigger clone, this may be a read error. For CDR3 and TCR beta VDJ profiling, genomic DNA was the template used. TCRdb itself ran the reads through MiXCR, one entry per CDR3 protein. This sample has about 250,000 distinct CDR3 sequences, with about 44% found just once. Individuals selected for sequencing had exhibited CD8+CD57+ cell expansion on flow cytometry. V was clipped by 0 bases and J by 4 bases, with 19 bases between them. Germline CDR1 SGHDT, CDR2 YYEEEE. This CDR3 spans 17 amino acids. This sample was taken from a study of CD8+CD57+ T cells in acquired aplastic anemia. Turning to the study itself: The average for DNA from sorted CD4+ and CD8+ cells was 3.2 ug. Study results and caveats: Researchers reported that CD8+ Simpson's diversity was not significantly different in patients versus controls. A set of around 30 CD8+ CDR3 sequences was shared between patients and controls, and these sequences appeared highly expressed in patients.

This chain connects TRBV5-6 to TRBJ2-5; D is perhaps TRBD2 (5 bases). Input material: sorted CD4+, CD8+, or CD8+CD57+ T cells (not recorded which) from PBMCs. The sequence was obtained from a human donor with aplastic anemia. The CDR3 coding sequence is TGTGCCAGCAGCTTGGGCCTTAGCGAGAGCGGCGTAGAGACCCAGTACTTC. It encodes CASSLGLSESGVETQYF.